This T cell receptor (beta chain) was sequenced during a study of cytomegalovirus exposure and HLA in healthy donors. Study-wide context: When 350 to 500 donors were genotyped, roughly 82% of them were found to fall in the Caucasian-associated ancestry cluster. Whole-study findings and limits: Sequence variants that were highly shared formed a cluster that was likely a sequencing artifact.

The V and J ends lost 4 bases and 6 bases, in that order; junction bases with no gene match: 2. This CDR3 spans 15 amino acids. Per germline, CDR1 PRHDT and CDR2 FYEKMQ (reference sequence). In its sample, this clone was seen once. Its target is unknown. The PCR ran on 60 Vbeta and 13 Jbeta primers. TCRdb's table, derived via immunoSEQ multiplex PCR, lists solely in-frame clones and lacks some. Of 120,000 or so clones listed, approximately 80% were seen once; the top ten hold roughly 1.5%. This clonotype was sampled from a woman between 18 and 29 years old in good health and CMV-seronegative. Sequenced input: PBMCs. V and J are TRBV13 and TRBJ2-2, with 13 bases fitting TRBD2. This CDR3 is CASSWGLAGPGELFF. CDR3 nucleotides: TGTGCCAGCAGCTGGGGACTAGCGGGACCCGGGGAGCTGTTTTTT.